One sample yielded the 8 T cell receptor beta chains listed below, sequenced in a study of Ad26.COV2.S vaccination and SARS-CoV-2 variants. Treatment meaning: some 20 received Ad26.COV2.S at low or high dose, single or two shots; about 5 received placebo; per-sample allocation not given. Material that was analyzed had been drawn on day 63 after the first vaccine or placebo injection. Libraries were prepared by immunoSEQ multiplex PCR; TCRdb keeps only in-frame clonotypes and omits some of them. Counted here are under 500,000 clones, 92% occurring once; the ten biggest clones make up around 1.8%. Sample: peripheral blood, taken in a trial of Ad26.COV2.S vaccine versus placebo. All receptors derive from a person between 18 and 60 years old who received the Ad26.COV2.S COVID-19 vaccine or a placebo.

The J gene is TRBJ1-5, the V gene TRBV14; D is perhaps TRBD1 (6 bases). The CDR3 spans 15 residues. Per germline, CDR1 SGHDN and CDR2 FVKESK. V lost 1 base and J 1 base, leaving 8 bases between the germline ends. Here the CDR3 DNA reads TGTGCCAGCAGCCAAGGGCAGGGGAGCAATCAGCCCCAGCATTTT. This sequence encodes CASSQGQGSNQPQHF. The variable domain in full, completed from reference TRBV14 and TRBJ1-5, reads EAGVTQFPSHSVIEKGQTVTLRCDPISGHDNLYWYRRVMGKEIKFLLHFVKESKQDESGMPNNRFLAERTGGTYSTLKVQPAELEDSGVYFCASSQGQGSNQPQHFGDGTRLSIL.

V usage is TRBV10-3 and J usage is TRBJ1-1, with D uncertain. V was cut by 6 bases and J by 3 bases, with 14 bases left in between. The CDR3 spans 14 residues. The germline V gene has CDR1 ENHRY and CDR2 SYGVKD. The chain's CDR3 is CAISQSLIDTEAFF. As DNA, the CDR3 is TGTGCCATCAGCCAATCTCTTATTGACACTGAAGCTTTCTTT.

The V and J genes are TRBV7-8 and TRBJ2-4; possibly TRBD2 for D (5 bases). Trimming pared 5 bases from V and 7 bases from J, leaving 15 bases between. The CDR3 runs 14 residues. Germline assignment: CDR1 SGHVS and CDR2 FQNEAQ. CDR3 in DNA: TGTGCCAGCAGCGTAGAACTAGTTGAGAACATTCAGTACTTC. This gives the protein CASSVELVENIQYF.

The V and J genes are TRBV5-1 and TRBJ2-7; no firm D call. This CDR3 comprises 15 residues. Germline V gene data show CDR1 as SGHRS and CDR2 as YFSETQ. V lost 3 bases, J lost 0 bases, and 13 bases lay in between. In DNA form, the CDR3 reads TGCGCCAGCAGCTCCAACTCGGCGAGCTCCTACGAGCAGTACTTC. It encodes CASSSNSASSYEQYF.

The rearrangement joins TRBV14 to TRBJ1-6, with a weak D call TRBD1 (6 bases). The germline V gene encodes CDR1 SGHDN and CDR2 FVKESK. The CDR3 spans 17 residues. The V and J ends lost 0 bases and 2 bases respectively, with 11 bases between them. The CDR3 here is CASSQDLGAAYNSPLHF. The CDR3 coding sequence is TGTGCCAGCAGCCAAGATCTGGGGGCCGCCTATAATTCACCCCTCCACTTT.

The chain uses TRBV6-5 and TRBJ1-6; D possibly corresponds to TRBD1 (5 bases). The CDR3 runs to 13 residues. Trimming pared 0 bases from V and 14 bases from J, leaving 11 bases between. Germline-derived CDR1 and CDR2 are MNHEY and SVGAGI. CDR3 coding DNA: TGTGCCAGCAGTTACTCTGGCCGGGGGACCCTCCACTTT. Protein: CASSYSGRGTLHF.

The genes are TRBV7-6 and TRBJ1-1, with 7 bases that match TRBD1. This CDR3 comprises 15 residues. J was trimmed by 4 bases and V by 4 bases; bases with no gene match: 9. Germline CDR1 SGHVS, CDR2 FNYEAQ. For the CDR3, the DNA is TGTGCCAGCAGCTCTCTCCCGCAGGGGGTCACTGAAGCTTTCTTT. Protein: CASSSLPQGVTEAFF. Full variable domain (rest looked up from reference TRBV7-6 and TRBJ1-1): GAGVSQSPRYKVTKRGQDVALRCDPISGHVSLYWYRQALGQGPEFLTYFNYEAQQDKSGLPNDRFSAERPEGSISTLTIQRTEQRDSAMYRCASSSLPQGVTEAFFGQGTRLTVV.

V gene TRBV27 combines with J gene TRBJ2-3; perhaps TRBD1 as D (6 bases). The CDR3 contains 16 residues. Germline values: CDR1 MNHEY, CDR2 SMNVEV (reference sequence). V lost 3 bases, J lost 0 bases, and 13 bases lay in between. The CDR3 loop reads CASSLPGQASTDTQYF. CDR3 DNA sequence: TGTGCCAGCAGTTTGCCGGGACAAGCTAGCACAGATACGCAGTATTTT.